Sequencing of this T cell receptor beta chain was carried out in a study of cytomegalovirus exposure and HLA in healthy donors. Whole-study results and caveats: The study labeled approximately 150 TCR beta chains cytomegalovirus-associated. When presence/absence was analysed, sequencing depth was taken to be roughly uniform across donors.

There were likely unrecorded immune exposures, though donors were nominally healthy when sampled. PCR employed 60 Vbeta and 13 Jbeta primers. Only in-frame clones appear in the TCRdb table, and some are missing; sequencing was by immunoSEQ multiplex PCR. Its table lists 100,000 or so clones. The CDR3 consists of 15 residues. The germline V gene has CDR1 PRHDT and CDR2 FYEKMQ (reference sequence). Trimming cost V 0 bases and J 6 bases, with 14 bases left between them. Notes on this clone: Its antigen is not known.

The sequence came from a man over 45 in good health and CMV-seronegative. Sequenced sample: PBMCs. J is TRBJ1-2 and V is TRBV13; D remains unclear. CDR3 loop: CASSLGGWESNGYTF. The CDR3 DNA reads TGTGCCAGCAGCTTAGGAGGGTGGGAGAGCAATGGCTACACCTTC.